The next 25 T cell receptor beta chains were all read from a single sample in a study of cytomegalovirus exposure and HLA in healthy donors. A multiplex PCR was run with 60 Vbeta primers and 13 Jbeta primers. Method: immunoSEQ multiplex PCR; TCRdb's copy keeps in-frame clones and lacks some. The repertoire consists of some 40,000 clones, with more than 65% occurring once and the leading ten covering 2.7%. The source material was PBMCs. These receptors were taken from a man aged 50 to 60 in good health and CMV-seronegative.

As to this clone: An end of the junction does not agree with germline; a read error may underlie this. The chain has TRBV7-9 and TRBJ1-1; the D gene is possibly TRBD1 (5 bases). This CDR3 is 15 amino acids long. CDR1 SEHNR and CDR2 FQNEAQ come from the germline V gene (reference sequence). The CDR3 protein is CSSSPQPLGGTEAFF. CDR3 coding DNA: TGTTCCAGCAGCCCGCAACCCCTGGGGGGCACTGAAGCTTTCTTT.

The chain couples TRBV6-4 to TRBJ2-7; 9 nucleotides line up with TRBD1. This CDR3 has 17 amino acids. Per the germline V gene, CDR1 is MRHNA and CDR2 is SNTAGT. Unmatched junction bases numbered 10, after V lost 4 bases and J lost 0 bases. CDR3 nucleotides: TGTGCCAGCAGTGTAGGGGACAGGGTGAGTGGCTCCTACGAGCAGTACTTC. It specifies CASSVGDRVSGSYEQYF.

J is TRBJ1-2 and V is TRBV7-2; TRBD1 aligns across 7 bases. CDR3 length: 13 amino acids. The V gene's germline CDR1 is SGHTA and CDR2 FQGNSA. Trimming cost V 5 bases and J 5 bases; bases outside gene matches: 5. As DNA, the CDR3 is TGTGCCAGCAGCATGGGGACAGATTATGGCTACACCTTC. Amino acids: CASSMGTDYGYTF.

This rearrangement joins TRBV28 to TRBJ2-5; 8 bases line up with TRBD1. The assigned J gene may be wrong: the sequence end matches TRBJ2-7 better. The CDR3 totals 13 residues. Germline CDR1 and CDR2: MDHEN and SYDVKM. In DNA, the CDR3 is TGTGCCAGCAGTTCGGACAGGGACGACGAGCAGTACTTC. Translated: CASSSDRDDEQYF.

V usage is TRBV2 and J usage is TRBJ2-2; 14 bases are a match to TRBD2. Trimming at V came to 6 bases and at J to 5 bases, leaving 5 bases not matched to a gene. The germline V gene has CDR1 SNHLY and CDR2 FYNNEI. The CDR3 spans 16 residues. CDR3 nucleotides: TGTGCCAGCAGCGTGGGACTAGCGGGAGTTACCGGGGAGCTGTTTTTT. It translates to CASSVGLAGVTGELFF.

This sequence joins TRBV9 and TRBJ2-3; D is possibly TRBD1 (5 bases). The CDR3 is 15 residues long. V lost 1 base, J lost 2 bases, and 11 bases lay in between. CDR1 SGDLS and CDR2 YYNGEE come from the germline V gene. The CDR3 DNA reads TGTGCCAGCAGCGTAAGCCAGGGATACACAGATACGCAGTATTTT. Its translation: CASSVSQGYTDTQYF.

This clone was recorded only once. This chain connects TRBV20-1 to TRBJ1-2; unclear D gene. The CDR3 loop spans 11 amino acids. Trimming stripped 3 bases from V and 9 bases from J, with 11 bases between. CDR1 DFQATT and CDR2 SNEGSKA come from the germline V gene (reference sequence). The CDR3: CSASGLPRYTF. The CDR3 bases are TGCAGTGCTAGTGGCCTCCCACGCTACACCTTC.

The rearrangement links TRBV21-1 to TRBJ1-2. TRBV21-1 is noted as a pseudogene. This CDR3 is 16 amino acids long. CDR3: CASSKGEGRSTYGYTF. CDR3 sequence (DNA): TGTGCCAGCAGCAAAGGAGAGGGCAGATCTACGTATGGCTACACCTTC.

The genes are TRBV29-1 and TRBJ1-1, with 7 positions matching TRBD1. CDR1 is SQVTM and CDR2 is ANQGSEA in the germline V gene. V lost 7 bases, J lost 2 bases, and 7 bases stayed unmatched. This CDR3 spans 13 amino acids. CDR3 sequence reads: CSASQGSNTEAFF. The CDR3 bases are TGCAGCGCTTCACAGGGGTCTAACACTGAAGCTTTCTTT.

The CDR3 nucleotides read TGCGCCAGCAGCTTGGGGATGCTGGCGGGAGGGGGAGATACGCAGTATTTT. It yields the protein CASSLGMLAGGGDTQYF. V is TRBV5-1 and J is TRBJ2-3; 9 nucleotides match TRBD2. This CDR3 contains 17 residues. V was pared by 0 bases and J by 5 bases, with 10 bases of the junction left unmatched. The germline V gene encodes CDR1 SGHRS and CDR2 YFSETQ. The full variable domain, completed using reference TRBV5-1 and TRBJ2-3, is KAGVTQTPRYLIKTRGQQVTLSCSPISGHRSVSWYQQTPGQGLQFLFEYFSETQRNKGNFPGRFSGRQFSNSRSEMNVSTLELGDSALYLCASSLGMLAGGGDTQYFGPGTRLTVL.

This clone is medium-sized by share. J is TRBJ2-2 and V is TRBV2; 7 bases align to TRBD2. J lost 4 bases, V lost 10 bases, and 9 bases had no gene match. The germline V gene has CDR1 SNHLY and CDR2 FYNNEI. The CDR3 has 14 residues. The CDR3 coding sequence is TGTGCCATACGGGACTACGAGATCACCGGGGAGCTGTTTTTT. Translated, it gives CAIRDYEITGELFF.

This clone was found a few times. As DNA, the CDR3 is TGTGCCAGCAGTAAAGACAGGGTACAAGAGACCCAGTACTTC. Translating it yields CASSKDRVQETQYF. The rearrangement links TRBV27 to TRBJ2-5; 7 bases are shared with TRBD1. There are 14 residues in the CDR3. V was pared by 5 bases and J by 2 bases, with 5 bases of the junction left unmatched. CDR1 is MNHEY and CDR2 is SMNVEV in the germline V gene (reference sequence).

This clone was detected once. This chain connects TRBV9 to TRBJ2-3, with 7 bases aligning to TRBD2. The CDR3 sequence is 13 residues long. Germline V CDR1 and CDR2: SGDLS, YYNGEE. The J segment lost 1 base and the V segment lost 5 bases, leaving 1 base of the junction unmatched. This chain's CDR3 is CASSLAGTDTQYF. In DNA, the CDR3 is TGTGCCAGCAGTCTAGCGGGCACAGATACGCAGTATTTT.

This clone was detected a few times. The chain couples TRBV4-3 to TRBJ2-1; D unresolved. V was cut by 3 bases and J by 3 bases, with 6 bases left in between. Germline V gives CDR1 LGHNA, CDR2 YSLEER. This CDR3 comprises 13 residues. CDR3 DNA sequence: TGCGCCAGCAGCCAGAACTACTACAATGAGCAGTTCTTC. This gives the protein CASSQNYYNEQFF.

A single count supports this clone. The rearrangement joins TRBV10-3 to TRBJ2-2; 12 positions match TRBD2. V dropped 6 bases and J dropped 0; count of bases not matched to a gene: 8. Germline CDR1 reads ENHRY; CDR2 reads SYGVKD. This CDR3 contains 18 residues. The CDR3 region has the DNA TGTGCCATCAGGCCGGGACTAGCGGGCGCTGCGAACACCGGGGAGCTGTTTTTT. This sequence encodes CAIRPGLAGAANTGELFF.

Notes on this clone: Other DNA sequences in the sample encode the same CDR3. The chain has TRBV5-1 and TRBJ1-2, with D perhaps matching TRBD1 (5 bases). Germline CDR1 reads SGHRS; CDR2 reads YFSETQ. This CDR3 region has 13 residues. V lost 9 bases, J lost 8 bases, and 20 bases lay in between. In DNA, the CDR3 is TGCGCCACCCGGACGGGAGACAGAGGCGGCTACACCTTC. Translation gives CATRTGDRGGYTF.

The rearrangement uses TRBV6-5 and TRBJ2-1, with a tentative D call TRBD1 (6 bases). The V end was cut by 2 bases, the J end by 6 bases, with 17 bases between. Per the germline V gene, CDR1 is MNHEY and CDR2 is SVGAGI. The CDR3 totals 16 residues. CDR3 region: CASSYLGAGLPNEQFF. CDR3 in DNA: TGTGCCAGCAGTTACCTGGGGGCAGGACTTCCCAATGAGCAGTTCTTC.

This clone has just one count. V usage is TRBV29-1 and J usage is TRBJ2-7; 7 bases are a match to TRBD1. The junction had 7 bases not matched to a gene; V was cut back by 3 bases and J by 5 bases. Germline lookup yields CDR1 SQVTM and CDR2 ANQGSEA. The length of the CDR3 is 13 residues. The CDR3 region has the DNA TGCAGCGTTGAGGCAGGGACAGTCCACGAGCAGTACTTC. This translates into CSVEAGTVHEQYF.

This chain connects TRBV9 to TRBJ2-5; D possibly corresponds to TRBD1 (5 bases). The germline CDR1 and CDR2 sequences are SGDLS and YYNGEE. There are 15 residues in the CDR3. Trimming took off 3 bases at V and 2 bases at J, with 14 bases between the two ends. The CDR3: CASSAGAGLQETQYF. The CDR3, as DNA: TGTGCCAGCAGCGCAGGAGCAGGGCTTCAAGAGACCCAGTACTTC.

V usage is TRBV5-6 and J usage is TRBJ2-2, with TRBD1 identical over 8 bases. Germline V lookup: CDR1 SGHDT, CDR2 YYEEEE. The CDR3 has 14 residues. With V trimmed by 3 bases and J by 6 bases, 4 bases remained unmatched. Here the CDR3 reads CASSYGQGAGELFF. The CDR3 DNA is TGTGCCAGCAGCTACGGACAGGGCGCCGGGGAGCTGTTTTTT. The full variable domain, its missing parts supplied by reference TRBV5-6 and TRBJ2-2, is DAGVTQSPTHLIKTRGQQVTLRCSPKSGHDTVSWYQQALGQGPQFIFQYYEEEERQRGNFPDRFSGHQFPNYSSELNVNALLLGDSALYLCASSYGQGAGELFFGEGSRLTVL.

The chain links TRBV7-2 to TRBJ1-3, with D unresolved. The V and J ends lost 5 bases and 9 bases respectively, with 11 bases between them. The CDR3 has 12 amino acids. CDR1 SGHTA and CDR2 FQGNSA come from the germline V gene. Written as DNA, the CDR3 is TGTGCCAGCAGCCTAAGTCGAACCACCATATATTTT. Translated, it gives CASSLSRTTIYF.

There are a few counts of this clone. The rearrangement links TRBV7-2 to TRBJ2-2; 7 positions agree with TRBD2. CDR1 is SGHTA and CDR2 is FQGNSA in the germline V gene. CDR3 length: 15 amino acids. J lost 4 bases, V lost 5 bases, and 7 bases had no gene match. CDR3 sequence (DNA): TGTGCCAGCAGCCAAAGCGGGATGGGCACCGGGGAGCTGTTTTTT. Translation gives CASSQSGMGTGELFF.

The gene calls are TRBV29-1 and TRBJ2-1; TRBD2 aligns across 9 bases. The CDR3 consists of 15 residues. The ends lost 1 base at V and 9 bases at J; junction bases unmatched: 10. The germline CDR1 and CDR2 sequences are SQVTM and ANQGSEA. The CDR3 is CSVEARTSDVGEQFF. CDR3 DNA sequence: TGCAGCGTTGAAGCCCGGACTAGCGATGTCGGTGAGCAGTTCTTC.

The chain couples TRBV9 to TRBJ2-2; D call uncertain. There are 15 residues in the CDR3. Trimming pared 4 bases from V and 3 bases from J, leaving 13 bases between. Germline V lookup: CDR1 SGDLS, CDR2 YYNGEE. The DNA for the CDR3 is TGTGCCAGCAGCTCTTACACCGATTACACCGGGGAGCTGTTTTTT. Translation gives CASSSYTDYTGELFF.

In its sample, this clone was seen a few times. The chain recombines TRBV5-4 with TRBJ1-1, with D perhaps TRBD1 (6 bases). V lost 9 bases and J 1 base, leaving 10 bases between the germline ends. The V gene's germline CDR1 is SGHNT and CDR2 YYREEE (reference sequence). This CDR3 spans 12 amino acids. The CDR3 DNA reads TGTGCCACCGGACAGCAGAACACTGAAGCTTTCTTT. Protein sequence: CATGQQNTEAFF.